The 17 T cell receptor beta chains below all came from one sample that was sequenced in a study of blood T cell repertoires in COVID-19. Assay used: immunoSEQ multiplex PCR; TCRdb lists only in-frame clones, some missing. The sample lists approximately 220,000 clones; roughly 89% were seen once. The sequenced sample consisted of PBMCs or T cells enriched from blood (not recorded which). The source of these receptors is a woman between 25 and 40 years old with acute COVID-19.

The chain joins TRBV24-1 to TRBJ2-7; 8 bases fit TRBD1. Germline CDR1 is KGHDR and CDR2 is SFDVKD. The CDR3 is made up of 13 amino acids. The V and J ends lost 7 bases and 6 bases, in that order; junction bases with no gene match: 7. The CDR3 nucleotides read TGTGCCACCAGCGCTGGGACAGGACCCGAGCAGTACTTC. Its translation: CATSAGTGPEQYF.

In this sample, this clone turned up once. CDR3 DNA: TGTGCCAGCAGCTTAAATGGGGCAGCCCAAGAGACCCAGTACTTC. Protein: CASSLNGAAQETQYF. V usage is TRBV9 and J usage is TRBJ2-5, with D perhaps matching TRBD1 (5 bases). Germline V gives CDR1 SGDLS, CDR2 YYNGEE. Trimming pared 4 bases from V and 1 base from J, leaving 14 bases between. The CDR3 sequence is 15 residues long.

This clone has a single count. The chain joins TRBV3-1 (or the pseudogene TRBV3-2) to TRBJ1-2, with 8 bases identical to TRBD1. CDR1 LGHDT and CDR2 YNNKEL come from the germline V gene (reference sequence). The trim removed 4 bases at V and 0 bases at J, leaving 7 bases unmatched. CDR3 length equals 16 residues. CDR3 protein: CASSRQGANANYGYTF. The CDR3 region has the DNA TGTGCCAGCAGCCGGCAGGGGGCGAACGCTAACTATGGCTACACCTTC.

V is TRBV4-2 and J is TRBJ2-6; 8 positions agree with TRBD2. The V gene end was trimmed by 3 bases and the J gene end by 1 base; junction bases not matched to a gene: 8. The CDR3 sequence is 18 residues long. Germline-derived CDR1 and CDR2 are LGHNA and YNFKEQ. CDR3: CASSQDPGTSSGANVLTF. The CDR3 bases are TGTGCCAGCAGCCAGGACCCCGGGACTAGTTCTGGGGCCAACGTCCTGACTTTC.

The DNA for the CDR3 is TGTGCCTGGAGTAAAAGAGGGTTTAACTATGGCTACACCTTC. Translating it yields CAWSKRGFNYGYTF. The chain carries TRBV30 and TRBJ1-2; no clear D gene. This CDR3 is 14 amino acids long. Germline V lookup: CDR1 GTSNPN, CDR2 SVGIG (reference sequence). Trimming pared 2 bases from V and 1 base from J, leaving 11 bases between.

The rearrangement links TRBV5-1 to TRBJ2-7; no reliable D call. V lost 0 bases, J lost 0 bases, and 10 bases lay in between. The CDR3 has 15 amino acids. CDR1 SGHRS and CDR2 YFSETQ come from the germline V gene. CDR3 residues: CASSLDSPLSYEQYF. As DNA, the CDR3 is TGCGCCAGCAGCTTGGACAGCCCACTCTCCTACGAGCAGTACTTC.

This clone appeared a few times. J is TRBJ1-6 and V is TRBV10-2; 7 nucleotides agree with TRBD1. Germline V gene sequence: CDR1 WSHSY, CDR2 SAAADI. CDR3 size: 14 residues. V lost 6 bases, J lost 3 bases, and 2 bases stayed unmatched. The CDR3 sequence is CASRGTDYNSPLHF. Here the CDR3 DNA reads TGCGCCAGCAGAGGGACAGACTATAATTCACCCCTCCACTTT.

The CDR3 is CASSPIQNPKETQYF. The DNA of the CDR3 is TGTGCCAGCAGCCCAATCCAGAATCCCAAAGAGACCCAGTACTTC. This rearrangement joins TRBV7-9 to TRBJ2-5; D remains ambiguous. V lost 5 bases and J 3 bases, leaving 16 bases between the germline ends. This CDR3 region has 15 residues. Germline CDR1 SEHNR, CDR2 FQNEAQ (reference sequence). The variable domain in full, with the rest retrieved from reference TRBV7-9 and TRBJ2-5, is DTGVSQNPRHKITKRGQNVTFRCDPISEHNRLYWYRQTLGQGPEFLTYFQNEAQLEKSRLLSDRFSAERPKGSFSTLEIQRTEQGDSAMYLCASSPIQNPKETQYFGPGTRLLVL.

CDR3 in DNA: TGTGCCTGGAGTGTAAAGGGGGCGCTCACTGAAGCTTTCTTT. Amino acid sequence: CAWSVKGALTEAFF. The chain uses TRBV30 and TRBJ1-1; TRBD1 agrees at 7 bases. V trimming: 0 bases; J trimming: 4 bases; junction bases outside the gene matches: 5. This CDR3 has 14 residues. Per germline, CDR1 GTSNPN and CDR2 SVGIG (reference sequence).

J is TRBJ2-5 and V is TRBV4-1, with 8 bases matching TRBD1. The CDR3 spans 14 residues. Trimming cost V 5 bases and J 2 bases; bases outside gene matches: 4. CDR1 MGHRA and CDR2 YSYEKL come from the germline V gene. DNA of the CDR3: TGCGCCAGCAGCACACGGACAGGGCAAGAGACCCAGTACTTC. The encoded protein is CASSTRTGQETQYF.

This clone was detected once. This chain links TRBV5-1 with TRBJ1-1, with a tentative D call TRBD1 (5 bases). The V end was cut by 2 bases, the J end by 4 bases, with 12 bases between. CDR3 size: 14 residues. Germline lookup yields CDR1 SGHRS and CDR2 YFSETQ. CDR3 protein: CASSFALRGTEAFF. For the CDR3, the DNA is TGCGCCAGCAGCTTTGCCCTTAGGGGCACTGAAGCTTTCTTT.

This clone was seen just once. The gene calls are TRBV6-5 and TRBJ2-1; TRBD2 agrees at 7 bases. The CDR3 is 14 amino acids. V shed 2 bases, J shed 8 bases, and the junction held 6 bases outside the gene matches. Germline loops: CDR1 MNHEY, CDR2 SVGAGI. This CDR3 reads CASSYRRGTDEQFF. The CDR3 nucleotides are TGTGCCAGCAGTTACAGGCGGGGGACGGATGAGCAGTTCTTC.

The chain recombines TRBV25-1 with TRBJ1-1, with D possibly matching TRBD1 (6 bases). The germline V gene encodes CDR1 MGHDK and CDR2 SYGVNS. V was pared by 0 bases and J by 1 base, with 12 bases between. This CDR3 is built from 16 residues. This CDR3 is CASSEYRWGPNTEAFF. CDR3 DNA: TGTGCCAGCAGTGAATATAGGTGGGGGCCGAACACTGAAGCTTTCTTT.

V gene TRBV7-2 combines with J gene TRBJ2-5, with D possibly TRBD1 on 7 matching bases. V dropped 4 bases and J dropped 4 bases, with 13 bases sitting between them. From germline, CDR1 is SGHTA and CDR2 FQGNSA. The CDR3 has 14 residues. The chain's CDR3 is CASSSQGGRETQYF. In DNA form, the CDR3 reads TGTGCCAGCAGCTCCCAGGGGGGCCGAGAGACCCAGTACTTC. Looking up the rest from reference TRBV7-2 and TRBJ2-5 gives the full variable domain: GAGVSQSPSNKVTEKGKDVELRCDPISGHTALYWYRQSLGQGLEFLIYFQGNSAPDKSGLPSDRFSAERTGGSVSTLTIQRTQQEDSAVYLCASSSQGGRETQYFGPGTRLLVL.

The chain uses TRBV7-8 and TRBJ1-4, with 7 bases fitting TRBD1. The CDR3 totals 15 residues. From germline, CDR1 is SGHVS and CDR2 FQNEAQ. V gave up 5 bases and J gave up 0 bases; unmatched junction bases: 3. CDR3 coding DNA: TGTGCCAGCAGCGGGGACAGAGCAACTAATGAAAAACTGTTTTTT. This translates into CASSGDRATNEKLFF.

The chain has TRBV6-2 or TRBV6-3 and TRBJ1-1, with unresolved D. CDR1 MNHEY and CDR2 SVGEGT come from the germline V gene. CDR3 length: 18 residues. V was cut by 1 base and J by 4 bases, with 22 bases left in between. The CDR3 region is CASSYWLPMVVSGTEAFF. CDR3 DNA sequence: TGTGCCAGCAGTTACTGGCTCCCGATGGTTGTATCGGGCACTGAAGCTTTCTTT.

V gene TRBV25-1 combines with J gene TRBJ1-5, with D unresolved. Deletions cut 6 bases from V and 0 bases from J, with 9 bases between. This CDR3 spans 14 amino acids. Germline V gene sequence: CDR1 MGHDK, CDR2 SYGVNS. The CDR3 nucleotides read TGTGCCAGCAGCTTCGGGGATAGCAATCAGCCCCAGCATTTT. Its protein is CASSFGDSNQPQHF.